Here is one T cell receptor beta chain with its context. The data are from a study of shared clonotypes between healthy human individuals. In the study overall: Every donor yielded three CD4 naive, three CD4 memory, two CD8 naive and one CD8 memory plate.

Trimming shortened V by 2 bases and J by 3 bases, and 14 bases separated the two germline ends. CDR1 is KGHSH, CDR2 LQKENI, per germline. This CDR3 contains 16 residues. Repertoires were generated with immunoSEQ multiplex PCR, while TCRdb's copy carries only in-frame clones and drops some. The table shows 550,000 to 850,000 clones, with 72% occurring only once. This TCR derives from a woman under 40 in good health. What was sequenced was memory CD4+ T cells sorted from blood. Regarding subset: CD45RA-negative fraction. This chain uses TRBV18 with TRBJ2-1; D perhaps matches TRBD1 (7 bases). The CDR3 DNA follows: TGTGCCAGCTCACCAGAAGGAGGGGGCGTCTACAATGAGCAGTTCTTC. Its translation is CASSPEGGGVYNEQFF.